This T cell receptor (beta chain) was captured by sequencing in a study of T cell repertoires in ileal Crohn's disease. Some clones are missing from TCRdb's copy, which holds only in-frame ones; the method was immunoSEQ multiplex PCR. The table has 8,000 or so clones, 77% seen once; the top ten hold 7% to 8.5%. The V and J ends lost 1 base and 0 bases respectively, with 10 bases between them. Germline loops: CDR1 MGHRA, CDR2 YSYEKL. The CDR3 runs to 16 residues. Input material: ileal tissue. This sequence was found in an adult with Crohn's disease. The chain uses TRBV4-1 and TRBJ1-3; D gene unclear. The CDR3 DNA sequence: TGCGCCAGCAGCCAAGGCCCTCGGTTCTCTGGAAACACCATATATTTT. Encoded protein: CASSQGPRFSGNTIYF.